Listed here are 27 T cell receptor beta chains from one sample, sequenced in a study of beta chain features in type 1 diabetes. Broader study findings: Shortening that was moderate but significant affected the TCRB CDR3s of Type 1 diabetes patients in all four CD4+ subsets.

TCRB transcripts that were expressed got sequenced, as all of the isolated RNA had been reverse transcribed. Data came from immunoSEQ multiplex PCR; TCRdb stores just in-frame clones and leaves some out. The repertoire holds 160,000 or so clones, with about 8.1% as singletons. Their recognized antigens are unknown. The sample comprised central memory CD4+ T cells from blood. Receptors were obtained from a woman under 30 with type 1 diabetes.

The chain has TRBV7-2 and TRBJ1-1; no firm D call. The CDR3 is made up of 14 amino acids. Trimming removed 3 bases at V and 0 bases at J, with 8 bases between. The germline gives CDR1 SGHTA, CDR2 FQGNSA. This CDR3 is CASSLRSVNTEAFF. The CDR3 coding sequence is TGTGCCAGCAGCTTGAGGTCTGTGAACACTGAAGCTTTCTTT.

This clone has more than one count but fewer than ten. This sequence joins TRBV30 and TRBJ2-7, with D unclear. This CDR3 contains 11 residues. V gave up 1 base and J gave up 4 bases, with 5 bases separating them. Germline V gene sequence: CDR1 GTSNPN, CDR2 SVGIG (reference sequence). The CDR3 DNA reads TGTGCCTGGAGTGAGCTGTACGAGCAGTACTTC. It encodes CAWSELYEQYF.

The rearrangement links TRBV7-2 to TRBJ1-2, with 8 positions matching TRBD1. The CDR3 totals 12 residues. The germline V gene encodes CDR1 SGHTA and CDR2 FQGNSA. Trimming at V came to 4 bases and at J to 7 bases, leaving 2 bases not matched to a gene. In DNA, the CDR3 is TGTGCCAGCAGCTCGGGACAGGTTGGCTACACCTTC. Translating it yields CASSSGQVGYTF.

This clone appeared a few times. The V call is TRBV30, the J call TRBJ1-5, with D possibly being TRBD1 (6 bases). Germline lookup yields CDR1 GTSNPN and CDR2 SVGIG (reference sequence). The CDR3 runs to 13 residues. With 5 bases removed from V and 7 bases from J, the gap between germline ends came to 15 bases. The CDR3 reads CAWGVAGDQPQHF. DNA of the CDR3: TGTGCCTGGGGAGTAGCAGGGGACCAGCCCCAGCATTTT. Filled out from reference TRBV30 and TRBJ1-5, the complete variable domain reads SQTIHQWPATLVQPVGSPLSLECTVEGTSNPNLYWYRQAAGRGLQLLFYSVGIGQISSEVPQNLSASRPQDRQFILSSKKLLLSDSGFYLCAWGVAGDQPQHFGDGTRLSIL.

This clone came up a few times. This sequence joins TRBV4-1 and TRBJ2-3; 10 bases are a match to TRBD2. CDR1 and CDR2 from the germline V gene are MGHRA and YSYEKL. The V segment lost 2 bases and the J segment 4 bases; nucleotides outside the gene matches: 9. The CDR3 runs 17 residues. For the CDR3, the DNA is TGCGCCAGCAGCCAACGAAGCGGGAGGGGTTATGCAGATACGCAGTATTTT. This encodes CASSQRSGRGYADTQYF.

This clone was counted a few times. The gene calls are TRBV14 and TRBJ1-5, with D perhaps TRBD1 (5 bases). V was shortened by 0 bases and J by 5 bases, with 14 bases between the two germline ends. CDR1 and CDR2 (germline): SGHDN, FVKESK. The CDR3 is 16 residues long. This CDR3 is CASSQEGGVRDQPQHF. The CDR3 bases are TGTGCCAGCAGCCAAGAGGGAGGGGTCAGGGATCAGCCCCAGCATTTT.

This clone was seen a few times. This chain joins TRBV7-8 and TRBJ2-5, with a weak D call TRBD2 (5 bases). There are 14 residues in the CDR3. CDR1 and CDR2 from the germline V gene are SGHVS and FQNEAQ. V shed 0 bases and J shed 1 base, with 6 bases lying between them. The CDR3 spells CASSLALAQETQYF. CDR3 nucleotides: TGTGCCAGCAGCTTAGCGCTAGCCCAAGAGACCCAGTACTTC. Full variable domain (remainder filled in from reference TRBV7-8 and TRBJ2-5): GAGVSQSPRYKVAKRGQDVALRCDPISGHVSLFWYQQALGQGPEFLTYFQNEAQLDKSGLPSDRFFAERPEGSVSTLKIQRTQQEDSAVYLCASSLALAQETQYFGPGTRLLVL.

This chain joins TRBV4-3 and TRBJ2-1; TRBD1 agrees at 8 bases. Looked up from germline, CDR1 is LGHNA and CDR2 is YSLEER. The CDR3 is 16 amino acids. J lost 4 bases, V lost 3 bases, and 8 bases had no gene match. CDR3 bases: TGCGCCAGCAGCCAGGACAGGGTTTTGGTGTACAATGAGCAGTTCTTC. Protein sequence: CASSQDRVLVYNEQFF.

This clone was seen a handful of times. CDR3 residues: CASVRQGGSTDTQYF. CDR3 DNA sequence: TGTGCCAGCGTCAGACAGGGGGGGTCCACAGATACGCAGTATTTT. The chain has TRBV27 and TRBJ2-3; 9 bases agree with TRBD1. V was clipped by 8 bases and J by 2 bases; unmatched bases: 8. Germline V gene lookup returns CDR1 MNHEY and CDR2 SMNVEV (reference sequence). The CDR3 extends over 15 amino acids.

In its sample, this clone was seen a few times. The chain links TRBV23-1 to TRBJ1-3, with TRBD1 matching over 7 bases. TRBV23-1 is designated an ORF whose function remains uncertain. J lost 16 bases, V lost 6 bases, and 12 bases had no gene match. This CDR3 is built from 12 residues. The CDR3 protein is CASRKGHRGEYF. CDR3 sequence (DNA): TGCGCCAGCAGGAAAGGGCACAGGGGAGAGTATTTT.

This clone was counted only a few times. The gene calls are TRBV18 and TRBJ2-6, with 8 bases that match TRBD1. The CDR3 consists of 17 residues. The germline V gene has CDR1 KGHSH and CDR2 LQKENI. With 4 bases clipped from V and 0 bases from J, the junction kept 5 bases outside the gene matches. This CDR3 is CASSQQGASSGANVLTF. Here the CDR3 DNA reads TGTGCCAGCTCACAGCAGGGGGCGAGCTCTGGGGCCAACGTCCTGACTTTC.

The chain joins TRBV5-1 to TRBJ1-2; 9 bases agree with TRBD1. Trimming removed 4 bases from V and 7 bases from J; junction bases left unmatched: 11. The CDR3 is 15 amino acids. The germline gives CDR1 SGHRS, CDR2 YFSETQ. The CDR3 DNA follows: TGCGCCAGCAGCCCGAGAACCGGGACAGGGTCTGGCTACACCTTC. The encoded protein is CASSPRTGTGSGYTF. The full variable domain, completed using reference TRBV5-1 and TRBJ1-2, is KAGVTQTPRYLIKTRGQQVTLSCSPISGHRSVSWYQQTPGQGLQFLFEYFSETQRNKGNFPGRFSGRQFSNSRSEMNVSTLELGDSALYLCASSPRTGTGSGYTFGSGTRLTVV.

This clone was observed at least ten times. The V call is TRBV30, the J call TRBJ2-3, with TRBD1 as a possible D gene (6 bases). Per germline, CDR1 GTSNPN and CDR2 SVGIG (reference sequence). The CDR3 length is 14 residues. The V and J ends lost 8 bases and 3 bases respectively, with 18 bases between them. The CDR3 loop is CAPSGNRATDTQYF. The DNA for the CDR3 is TGTGCCCCCTCCGGGAACAGGGCTACAGATACGCAGTATTTT. The complete variable domain, with remaining parts taken from reference TRBV30 and TRBJ2-3, reads SQTIHQWPATLVQPVGSPLSLECTVEGTSNPNLYWYRQAAGRGLQLLFYSVGIGQISSEVPQNLSASRPQDRQFILSSKKLLLSDSGFYLCAPSGNRATDTQYFGPGTRLTVL.

The chain couples TRBV2 to TRBJ2-2, with 10 positions matching TRBD2. J gave up 6 bases and V 6 bases, and 10 bases lay outside the gene matches. CDR3 length: 16 amino acids. CDR1 is SNHLY and CDR2 is FYNNEI in the germline V gene. The CDR3 sequence is CASRAGLAVGAGELFF. The DNA for the CDR3 is TGTGCCAGCAGAGCTGGACTAGCGGTCGGGGCCGGGGAGCTGTTTTTT.

This chain joins TRBV19 and TRBJ1-6, with 9 bases identical to TRBD1. The V segment lost 7 bases and the J segment 8 bases; nucleotides outside the gene matches: 9. Germline lookup yields CDR1 LNHDA and CDR2 SQIVND (reference sequence). CDR3 length: 15 amino acids. The CDR3 bases are TGTGCCAGTAAGGTCTCGGGACAGGGCCATTCACCCCTCCACTTT. It yields the protein CASKVSGQGHSPLHF.

The chain links TRBV5-1 to TRBJ1-3, with a tentative D call TRBD1 (6 bases). There are 17 residues in the CDR3. The germline V gene has CDR1 SGHRS and CDR2 YFSETQ. V was pared by 0 bases and J by 0 bases, with 13 bases between. CDR3 loop: CASSLDSTGNSGNTIYF. DNA of the CDR3: TGCGCCAGCAGCTTGGATTCAACAGGGAACTCTGGAAACACCATATATTTT.

This chain uses TRBV18 with TRBJ1-6; 8 bases map to TRBD1. Germline assignment: CDR1 KGHSH and CDR2 LQKENI. V trimming: 3 bases; J trimming: 5 bases; junction bases outside the gene matches: 6. CDR3 length equals 16 residues. The CDR3 nucleotides are TGTGCCAGCTCACCGTTCGGACAGGGAAATAATTCACCCCTCCACTTT. Its protein product is CASSPFGQGNNSPLHF.

V is TRBV4-3 and J is TRBJ1-1, with 7 bases aligning to TRBD1. CDR1 LGHNA and CDR2 YSLEER come from the germline V gene. The CDR3 loop spans 13 amino acids. V gave up 4 bases and J gave up 8 bases; unmatched junction bases: 7. As DNA, the CDR3 is TGCGCCAGCAGCCCCCGGACGACAGGGGAAGCTTTCTTT. Its translation: CASSPRTTGEAFF.

This clone has more than one count but fewer than ten. The chain uses TRBV19 and TRBJ1-4; 9 bases fit TRBD1. CDR3 size: 16 residues. Germline CDR1 reads LNHDA; CDR2 reads SQIVND (reference sequence). V dropped 4 bases and J dropped 3; count of bases not matched to a gene: 6. The CDR3 DNA sequence: TGTGCCAGTAGTACCACAGGGGGCCCACCTAATGAAAAACTGTTTTTT. This sequence encodes CASSTTGGPPNEKLFF.

This clone showed up just a few times. The chain recombines TRBV7-2 with TRBJ1-2, with D possibly being TRBD1 (6 bases). V dropped 4 bases and J dropped 7 bases, with 16 bases sitting between them. Germline V gives CDR1 SGHTA, CDR2 FQGNSA. This CDR3 has 14 residues. CDR3: CASSSDWTDSGYTF. CDR3 DNA: TGTGCCAGCAGCTCGGATTGGACAGACAGTGGCTACACCTTC.

This clone has a count of ten or more. This sequence joins TRBV7-6 and TRBJ2-5; 8 positions agree with TRBD1. The CDR3 sequence is 13 residues long. V gave up 2 bases and J gave up 7 bases; unmatched junction bases: 3. Germline CDR1 reads SGHVS; CDR2 reads FNYEAQ. This CDR3 reads CASSLQGAGTQYF. The CDR3 DNA is TGTGCCAGCAGCTTACAGGGGGCCGGGACCCAGTACTTC.

This chain connects TRBV7-2 to TRBJ2-2; TRBD1 matches at 9 bases. The CDR3 length is 15 residues. Germline CDR1 reads SGHTA; CDR2 reads FQGNSA. The V segment lost 10 bases and the J segment 4 bases; nucleotides outside the gene matches: 10. DNA for the CDR3: TGTGCCACCGCTCTGACAGGGGGTCTCACCGGGGAGCTGTTTTTT. Residues: CATALTGGLTGELFF.

This clone was detected only a few times. The V and J genes are TRBV7-2 and TRBJ2-1; D may be TRBD1 (5 bases). The CDR3 has 14 residues. Germline CDR1 reads SGHTA; CDR2 reads FQGNSA. The germline V and J ends were trimmed by 2 bases and 6 bases, with 11 bases remaining between them. The CDR3, as DNA: TGTGCCAGCAGCTTACGGCAGGGTGTCAATGAGCAGTTCTTC. Translating gives CASSLRQGVNEQFF.

The J gene is TRBJ2-1, the V gene TRBV11-2; D is unclear. The V gene's germline CDR1 is SGHAT and CDR2 FQNNGV. The germline V and J ends were trimmed by 5 bases and 0 bases, with 11 bases remaining between them. This CDR3 is built from 15 residues. The CDR3 bases are TGTGCCAGCAGCCCTATGTCTGGCTCCTACAATGAGCAGTTCTTC. Protein sequence: CASSPMSGSYNEQFF. The complete variable domain, with remaining parts taken from reference TRBV11-2 and TRBJ2-1, reads EAGVAQSPRYKIIEKRQSVAFWCNPISGHATLYWYQQILGQGPKLLIQFQNNGVVDDSQLPKDRFSAERLKGVDSTLKIQPAKLEDSAVYLCASSPMSGSYNEQFFGPGTRLTVL.

In nucleotides, the CDR3 is TGTGCCAGCAGCAGGACAATTAGCTACGAGCAGTACTTC. It yields the protein CASSRTISYEQYF. V gene TRBV7-9 combines with J gene TRBJ2-7, with TRBD1 as a possible D gene (5 bases). The germline V gene encodes CDR1 SEHNR and CDR2 FQNEAQ (reference sequence). CDR3 length: 13 amino acids. V was clipped by 5 bases and J by 3 bases, with 11 bases between them.

The chain employs TRBV27 and TRBJ2-7; 15 positions match TRBD2. This CDR3 contains 17 residues. Trimming took 4 bases from V and 3 from J; bases not matched to a gene: 7. From germline, CDR1 is MNHEY and CDR2 SMNVEV (reference sequence). The CDR3: CASSSGLAGGLLYEQYF. The DNA of the CDR3 is TGTGCCAGCAGTTCGGGACTAGCGGGAGGCCTGCTCTACGAGCAGTACTTC.

The chain combines TRBV2 with TRBJ2-7, with 14 nucleotides matching TRBD2. Germline CDR1 reads SNHLY; CDR2 reads FYNNEI. V lost 6 bases, J lost 7 bases, and 11 bases stayed unmatched. The length of the CDR3 is 16 residues. CDR3 DNA sequence: TGTGCCAGCAGGGATCCGGGACTAGCGGGAGTGGATGAGCAGTACTTC. Amino acids: CASRDPGLAGVDEQYF.